These 18 T cell receptor beta chains originate from one sample sequenced in a study of T cells expressing NK-cell markers. TCRdb reprocessed the 5' RACE reads; each CDR3 protein has one entry and no DNA is given. The listing records 440,000 or so distinct CDR3 sequences. Sequencing was carried out using blood T cells: a sorted CD56 or NKG2C T cell subset, CD4+ or CD8+ T cells, or bulk PBMC T cells (not recorded which). The receptors come from a woman between 18 and 75 years old in good health.

The CDR3 protein is CASSLWQREETQYF. V is TRBV12-3 or TRBV12-4 and J is TRBJ2-5; without DNA, the TCRdb call of TRBD2 cannot be checked. The CDR3 has 14 residues.

V is TRBV2 and J is TRBJ1-2. There are 16 residues in the CDR3. Germline V gene sequence: CDR1 SNHLY, CDR2 FYNNEI. The CDR3 is CASRTLYRGSTGGYTF.

The CDR3 loop is CSARHTKGGYTF. V is TRBV20-1 and J is TRBJ1-2. The CDR3 has 12 amino acids. Germline V gene lookup returns CDR1 DFQATT and CDR2 SNEGSKA (reference sequence).

The chain employs TRBV20-1 and TRBJ1-5. The CDR3 has 12 residues. CDR1 DFQATT and CDR2 SNEGSKA come from the germline V gene (reference sequence). The CDR3 sequence is CSAVNSNQPQHF.

The chain employs TRBV7-2 and TRBJ1-1. CDR3 size: 16 residues. From germline, CDR1 is SGHTA and CDR2 FQGNSA. The CDR3 loop reads CASSFHRLGVNTEAFF.

The chain joins TRBV6-5 to TRBJ1-3; TCRdb calls TRBD1, which cannot be checked without DNA. This CDR3 is 16 amino acids long. Germline-derived CDR1 and CDR2 are MNHEY and SVGAGI. CDR3: CASSYSKRGAGNTIYF.

The CDR3 loop reads CASSYSPDREAFF. This chain links TRBV6-5 with TRBJ1-1; TCRdb's D call, TRBD1, is unchecked because there is no DNA. CDR3 length equals 13 residues. Germline CDR1 reads MNHEY; CDR2 reads SVGAGI.

J is TRBJ2-4 and V is TRBV20-1; lacking DNA, the TRBD1 call made by TCRdb goes unchecked. Germline V lookup: CDR1 DFQATT, CDR2 SNEGSKA (reference sequence). The CDR3 sequence is 13 residues long. CDR3 residues: CSAEGQGADIQYF.

This sequence joins TRBV9 and TRBJ2-2; TCRdb designates TRBD2, a call that cannot be tested without DNA. This CDR3 is 16 amino acids long. Per germline, CDR1 SGDLS and CDR2 YYNGEE. The CDR3 sequence is CASSATSGGTTGELFF.

J is TRBJ1-5 and V is TRBV12-3 or TRBV12-4; the D call from TCRdb, TRBD1, cannot be confirmed without DNA. CDR3 size: 14 residues. The CDR3 protein is CASSLTGGDQPQHF.

The chain recombines TRBV20-1 with TRBJ1-1; TCRdb calls TRBD1, which cannot be checked without DNA. The CDR3 contains 14 residues. The germline V gene has CDR1 DFQATT and CDR2 SNEGSKA (reference sequence). The CDR3 loop reads CSATSRQGSTEAFF.

The chain is built from TRBV27 and TRBJ1-5; TCRdb calls TRBD1, which cannot be checked without DNA. Germline V gene lookup returns CDR1 MNHEY and CDR2 SMNVEV (reference sequence). The CDR3 totals 17 residues. CDR3 residues: CASSLYGGESGLEPQHF.

The V gene is TRBV20-1, the J gene TRBJ1-6; the TRBD1 assignment by TCRdb is unverifiable without DNA. The germline V gene encodes CDR1 DFQATT and CDR2 SNEGSKA (reference sequence). The CDR3 extends over 13 amino acids. The CDR3: CSARDRANSPLHF.

CDR3: CASRWTGTNTEAFF. V usage is TRBV10-2 and J usage is TRBJ1-1; there is no DNA to check the TCRdb D call of TRBD1. CDR3 length: 14 residues. Germline assignment: CDR1 WSHSY and CDR2 SAAADI.

V and J are TRBV20-1 and TRBJ2-7. Per the germline V gene, CDR1 is DFQATT and CDR2 is SNEGSKA (reference sequence). This CDR3 contains 12 residues. The CDR3 region is CSARADSYEQYF.

The J gene is TRBJ2-3, the V gene TRBV6-2 or TRBV6-3; checking the TCRdb D call of TRBD1 is not possible without DNA. Germline V gene sequence: CDR1 MNHEY, CDR2 SVGEGT. The CDR3 totals 13 residues. CDR3 protein: CASSRPSSATQYF.

The chain carries TRBV5-1 and TRBJ1-1. From germline, CDR1 is SGHRS and CDR2 YFSETQ. The CDR3 covers 14 residues. CDR3 protein: CASSFLSGNTEAFF.

This CDR3 reads CSAKTSGGAYNEQFF. The rearrangement joins TRBV20-1 to TRBJ2-1; lacking DNA, the TRBD2 call made by TCRdb goes unchecked. Germline CDR1 DFQATT, CDR2 SNEGSKA (reference sequence). CDR3 length equals 15 residues.